This T cell receptor beta chain was found in a study of graft-versus-host responses after intestinal transplantation. Background on the study: Recipients were given multivisceral, liver-intestinal, or isolated intestinal transplants. Induction with anti-thymocyte globulin, then tacrolimus and steroids for roughly three years, was given to all recipients.

General observations from the study: Early post-transplant declines in HvG were associated with peak levels of circulating GvH clones.

The plating included around 200,000 irradiated, violet-dye-labeled stimulator cells together with around 200,000 CFSE-labeled responder cells. Assay used: immunoSEQ multiplex PCR; TCRdb lists only in-frame clones, some missing. The data hold 13,000 to 15,000 clones, with around 38% observed a single time. This clone was seen a few times. CDR1 LGHNT and CDR2 FRNRAP come from the germline V gene. CDR3 length: 15 residues. Trimming took off 1 base at V and 0 bases at J, with 7 bases between the two ends. The sequencing here drew on alloreactive CD4+ T cells from a mixed lymphocyte reaction culture, taken before intestinal transplant. The sample's subset: CFSE-low proliferating T cells sorted from roughly six-day pre-transplant mixed lymphocyte reaction (GvH or HvG direction). The clonotype originates from a human patient who received an intestinal transplant. This chain uses TRBV12-5 with TRBJ1-5; the D is unclear. The CDR3 is CASGLAPGSNQPQHF. The CDR3 DNA reads as TGTGCTAGTGGTTTGGCCCCAGGTAGCAATCAGCCCCAGCATTTT. Together with reference TRBV12-5 and TRBJ1-5, the CDR3 gives the full variable domain: DARVTQTPRHKVTEMGQEVTMRCQPILGHNTVFWYRQTMMQGLELLAYFRNRAPLDDSGMPKDRFSAEMPDATLATLKIQPSEPRDSAVYFCASGLAPGSNQPQHFGDGTRLSIL.